These 31 T cell receptor beta chains were all obtained from the same sample, sequenced in a study of human T cells and chemical hapten exposure. Time point: patch test 2, 6 weeks after DPC sensitization. Treatment reported: therapeutic diphenylcyclopropenone sensitization with weekly scalp DPC. TCRdb processed the RACE reads anew with MiXCR; each CDR3 protein has one entry. The sample yields about 89,000 distinct CDR3 sequences, 8% to 13% seen once. Source: whole blood, taken in connection with sensitization to the hapten diphenylcyclopropenone (DPC). Source of these receptors: a middle-aged man with alopecia areata. Some clones in this sample may be carry-over from other donors' samples.

This clonotype showed up many times. The rearrangement links TRBV20-1 to TRBJ2-7, with a possible D match to TRBD1 (6 bases). The CDR3 is made up of 11 amino acids. Per germline, CDR1 DFQATT and CDR2 SNEGSKA (reference sequence). With 6 bases removed from V and 12 bases from J, the gap between germline ends came to 18 bases. In DNA form, the CDR3 reads TGCAGTGCGGTAGTCCAGGGGTTGTTGTACGTC. Translation gives CSAVVQGLLYV.

The chain uses TRBV28 and TRBJ1-1; D is uncertain. The CDR3 length is 15 residues. V was shortened by 4 bases and J by 0 bases, with 12 bases between the two germline ends. CDR1 MDHEN and CDR2 SYDVKM come from the germline V gene. The CDR3 bases are TGTGCCAGCAGTTCCCCCGTGGGGATGAACACTGAAGCTTTCTTT. Protein: CASSSPVGMNTEAFF.

This clonotype has a count of ten or more. V usage is TRBV7-9 and J usage is TRBJ1-5; D is perhaps TRBD1 (5 bases). Germline CDR1 is SEHNR and CDR2 is FQNEAQ (reference sequence). V lost 2 bases, J lost 6 bases, and 8 bases lay in between. This CDR3 contains 13 residues. This CDR3 is CASSLQGTQPQHF. For the CDR3, the DNA is TGTGCCAGCAGCTTACAGGGTACTCAGCCCCAGCATTTT.

The CDR3 loop reads CASSFQTGSTDTQYF. CDR3 nucleotide sequence: TGTGCCAGCAGCTTTCAGACCGGCTCCACAGATACGCAGTATTTT. The chain links TRBV7-9 to TRBJ2-3; D is ambiguous. The length of the CDR3 is 15 residues. V shed 3 bases and J shed 2 bases, with 12 bases lying between them. CDR1 and CDR2 (germline): SEHNR, FQNEAQ (reference sequence).

This clonotype was seen more than once but under ten times. The rearrangement joins TRBV7-9 to TRBJ2-1, with 9 bases that match TRBD1. CDR3 length equals 17 residues. Trimming took 5 bases from V and 0 from J; bases not matched to a gene: 8. From germline, CDR1 is SEHNR and CDR2 FQNEAQ (reference sequence). The CDR3 coding sequence is TGTGCCAGCAGCCTGTTACAGGGGGCAATCTCCTACAATGAGCAGTTCTTC. Its protein product is CASSLLQGAISYNEQFF.

The DNA for the CDR3 is TGTGCCAGCATCAATACCGGCGGGAGCACAGATACGCAGTATTTT. Protein product: CASINTGGSTDTQYF. V gene TRBV6-1 combines with J gene TRBJ2-3, with D maybe TRBD2 (5 bases). Per germline, CDR1 MNHNS and CDR2 SASEGT. Between the trimmed V and J ends, which lost 7 bases and 0 bases, there was a span of 14 bases. The CDR3 sequence is 15 residues long.

This chain links TRBV10-3 with TRBJ2-3, with unresolved D. Germline V CDR1 and CDR2: ENHRY, SYGVKD. Trimming pared 0 bases from V and 6 bases from J, leaving 13 bases between. The CDR3 is made up of 15 amino acids. Written as DNA, the CDR3 is TGTGCCATCAGTGAGTCGGCCCCCAGGTTGGATACGCAGTATTTT. This gives the protein CAISESAPRLDTQYF.

In its sample, this clonotype was seen a few times. The chain is built from TRBV11-2 and TRBJ2-2, with 12 bases fitting TRBD2. CDR3 length equals 17 residues. Losses at the gene ends were 1 base for V and 5 bases for J; bases not matched to a gene: 5. CDR1 is SGHAT and CDR2 is FQNNGV in the germline V gene. CDR3 residues: CASSLALAGGQTGELFF. CDR3 bases: TGTGCCAGCAGCTTAGCACTAGCGGGAGGCCAAACCGGGGAGCTGTTTTTT. Supplemented by reference TRBV11-2 and TRBJ2-2, the full variable domain reads EAGVAQSPRYKIIEKRQSVAFWCNPISGHATLYWYQQILGQGPKLLIQFQNNGVVDDSQLPKDRFSAERLKGVDSTLKIQPAKLEDSAVYLCASSLALAGGQTGELFFGEGSRLTVL.

This clonotype was seen many times. V usage is TRBV28 and J usage is TRBJ2-7; D call uncertain. The CDR3 has 12 residues. The ends were cut back, 10 bases at V and 2 bases at J, with 12 bases in the middle. CDR1 is MDHEN, CDR2 SYDVKM, per germline. CDR3 coding DNA: TGTGCCACCTACTCCCGCCCCTACGAGCAGTACGTC. Its translation: CATYSRPYEQYV.

This clonotype was picked up a small number of times. The rearrangement uses TRBV7-8 and TRBJ2-1, with TRBD2 matching over 9 bases. Germline CDR1 SGHVS, CDR2 FQNEAQ. The CDR3 has 16 residues. With V trimmed by 5 bases and J by 4 bases, 9 bases remained unmatched. CDR3 DNA sequence: TGTGCCAGCAGCCCCTACGCGGGAGGGGATTACAATGAGCAGTTCTTC. Residues: CASSPYAGGDYNEQFF.

This clonotype appeared many times. This chain uses TRBV28 with TRBJ2-3, with D tentatively TRBD2 (5 bases). Trimming stripped 3 bases from V and 4 bases from J, with 11 bases between. The CDR3 covers 14 residues. Germline CDR1 is MDHEN and CDR2 is SYDVKM. CDR3 DNA: TGTGCCAGCAGTTTCCCAGCGCGGGCAGATACGCAGTATTTT. It translates to CASSFPARADTQYF.

In its sample, this clonotype was seen a few times. CDR3 protein: CASSPARRNNEQFF. The CDR3 bases are TGTGCCAGCTCACCAGCACGGCGCAACAATGAGCAGTTCTTC. This chain connects TRBV18 to TRBJ2-1; no clear D gene. Germline CDR1 reads KGHSH; CDR2 reads LQKENI. This CDR3 spans 14 amino acids. Trimming shortened V by 2 bases and J by 5 bases, and 10 bases separated the two germline ends. Using reference TRBV18 and TRBJ2-1 for the parts outside the CDR3, the full variable domain is NAGVMQNPRHLVRRRGQEARLRCSPMKGHSHVYWYRQLPEEGLKFMVYLQKENIIDESGMPKERFSAEFPKEGPSILRIQQVVRGDSAAYFCASSPARRNNEQFFGPGTRLTVL.

V and J are TRBV7-9 and TRBJ2-2; the match to TRBD2 covers 14 bases. Trimming at V came to 7 bases and at J to 4 bases, leaving 29 bases not matched to a gene. This CDR3 has 24 amino acids. CDR1 SEHNR and CDR2 FQNEAQ come from the germline V gene (reference sequence). In DNA form, the CDR3 reads TGTGCCAGCATCATGAGACCCTTTCCCGGGACTAGCGGGAGTCAGCGTTTGAGCACCGGGGAGCTGTTTTTT. Protein: CASIMRPFPGTSGSQRLSTGELFF.

This clonotype was observed a few times. The gene calls are TRBV10-3 and TRBJ2-2; 9 bases match TRBD2. Trimming took 4 bases from V and 1 from J; bases not matched to a gene: 7. This CDR3 region has 17 residues. Germline V gene data show CDR1 as ENHRY and CDR2 as SYGVKD. CDR3 region: CAISGLSGGLNTGELFF. The CDR3 DNA sequence: TGTGCCATCAGTGGTCTTAGCGGGGGATTGAACACCGGGGAGCTGTTTTTT.

In regard to this clonotype: A single base separates this from a much larger clone, so it may be a read error. The rearrangement links TRBV6-2 or TRBV6-3 to TRBJ2-7, with D maybe TRBD1 (6 bases). This CDR3 contains 13 residues. Trimming pared 9 bases from V and 9 bases from J, leaving 21 bases between. Looked up from germline, CDR1 is MNHEY and CDR2 is SVGEGT. CDR3 protein: CARTDRNHQLQYV. CDR3 DNA sequence: TGTGCCAGAACCGACAGGAATCATCAGTTGCAGTACGTC.

This chain connects TRBV11-3 to TRBJ2-3; tentatively, D is TRBD1 or TRBD2 (7 bases each). The CDR3 length is 17 residues. Germline assignment: CDR1 SGHNT and CDR2 YENEEA. Trimming pared 1 base from V and 6 bases from J, leaving 20 bases between. CDR3 sequence: CASSLGSGGAGQDTQYF. The DNA of the CDR3 is TGTGCCAGCAGCTTAGGTTCAGGGGGGGCCGGCCAGGATACGCAGTATTTT.

This chain connects TRBV4-3 to TRBJ2-2; 9 bases align to TRBD2. J lost 6 bases, V lost 0 bases, and 11 bases had no gene match. Germline lookup yields CDR1 LGHNA and CDR2 YSLEER. This CDR3 region has 18 residues. The CDR3 DNA follows: TGCGCCAGCAGCCAAGATCTTCTAGATAGCGGGAGTCCCGGGGAGCTGTTTTTT. Encoded protein: CASSQDLLDSGSPGELFF.

This clonotype was found a few times. The chain uses TRBV7-2 and TRBJ2-5, with 7 positions matching TRBD2. CDR1 is SGHTA, CDR2 FQGNSA, per germline. CDR3 length equals 15 residues. V was clipped by 2 bases and J by 4 bases; unmatched bases: 7. The CDR3 reads CASSLSAGVIETQYF. The DNA of the CDR3 is TGTGCCAGCAGCTTATCCGCGGGAGTAATAGAGACCCAGTACTTC. The full variable domain, completed using reference TRBV7-2 and TRBJ2-5, is GAGVSQSPSNKVTEKGKDVELRCDPISGHTALYWYRQSLGQGLEFLIYFQGNSAPDKSGLPSDRFSAERTGGSVSTLTIQRTQQEDSAVYLCASSLSAGVIETQYFGPGTRLLVL.

This clonotype was counted a few times. The chain links TRBV27 to TRBJ1-2, with D possibly being TRBD1 (6 bases). The germline V gene encodes CDR1 MNHEY and CDR2 SMNVEV (reference sequence). CDR3 length equals 14 residues. V lost 5 bases to trimming and J lost 3 bases, with 13 bases between them. The CDR3 DNA is TGTGCCAGCAGTCCCATTACAGGGCACTATGGCTACACCTTC. Translating gives CASSPITGHYGYTF.

This clonotype was counted a few times. The J gene is TRBJ1-1, the V gene TRBV6-1, with TRBD1 matching 9 bases. This CDR3 is 15 amino acids long. CDR1 is MNHNS and CDR2 is SASEGT in the germline V gene. V shed 5 bases and J 4 bases; nucleotides not matched to a gene: 8. In DNA, the CDR3 is TGTGCCAGCAGTTCCCGTCTGACAGGGGGCACTGAAGCTTTCTTT. Protein: CASSSRLTGGTEAFF.

V and J are TRBV7-2 and TRBJ2-3; TRBD2 aligns across 9 bases. V lost 3 bases and J lost 4; bases outside the gene matches: 11. The CDR3 consists of 17 residues. Germline V gene lookup returns CDR1 SGHTA and CDR2 FQGNSA. The CDR3 sequence is CASSLGLAGGPADTQYF. CDR3 in DNA: TGTGCCAGCAGCTTGGGTCTGGCGGGAGGGCCAGCAGATACGCAGTATTTT.

The rearrangement joins TRBV2 to TRBJ2-4, with a weak D call TRBD2 (6 bases). Germline CDR1 reads SNHLY; CDR2 reads FYNNEI. Deletions cut 4 bases from V and 10 bases from J, with 8 bases between. There are 11 residues in the CDR3. The CDR3 sequence: CASSVGGIQYF. CDR3 DNA: TGTGCCAGCAGTGTGGGGGGAATTCAGTACTTC.

The table lists this clonotype with a few counts. The chain combines TRBV7-2 with TRBJ2-7; D may match TRBD1 or TRBD2 (5 bases each). This CDR3 comprises 16 residues. Germline-derived CDR1 and CDR2 are SGHTA and FQGNSA. Trimming removed 2 bases at V and 3 bases at J, with 17 bases between. The CDR3 loop reads CASSLIGTVGDYEQYF. The CDR3 coding sequence is TGTGCCAGCAGCTTAATAGGGACCGTGGGTGACTACGAGCAGTACTTC.

This clonotype was counted ten times or more. The chain carries TRBV28 and TRBJ2-2; 8 positions agree with TRBD1. CDR3 length equals 17 residues. V was clipped by 7 bases and J by 2 bases; unmatched bases: 12. CDR1 is MDHEN and CDR2 is SYDVKM in the germline V gene. The CDR3 bases are TGTGCCAGCAATCGACTCGGGACAGGCCATAACACCGGGGAGCTGTTTTTT. This sequence encodes CASNRLGTGHNTGELFF.

CDR3 bases: TGTGCCAGCAGCAATCCGAAAGACGGGGGGCCCTACGAGCAGTACTTC. Its translation: CASSNPKDGGPYEQYF. The rearrangement uses TRBV7-9 and TRBJ2-7, with TRBD2 as a possible D gene (7 bases). This CDR3 has 16 residues. V shed 5 bases and J shed 2 bases, with 19 bases lying between them. Germline loops: CDR1 SEHNR, CDR2 FQNEAQ (reference sequence).

The genes are TRBV7-6 and TRBJ2-7, with D possibly being TRBD2 (6 bases). Germline-derived CDR1 and CDR2 are SGHVS and FNYEAQ. Trimming cost V 5 bases and J 7 bases, with 15 bases left between them. CDR3 length: 13 amino acids. The CDR3 nucleotides are TGTGCCAGCAGCCCGCAGTTGGCGGGAGAGCAGTACTTC. This gives the protein CASSPQLAGEQYF.

This rearrangement joins TRBV28 to TRBJ1-1, with D uncertain. This CDR3 has 11 residues. In germline, CDR1 is MDHEN, CDR2 SYDVKM. V was clipped by 5 bases and J by 11 bases, with 12 bases between them. The CDR3 DNA sequence: TGTGCCAGCAGTGTCCTAGTCGAGGCTTTCTTT. As protein: CASSVLVEAFF.

This clonotype was seen a handful of times. V is TRBV30 and J is TRBJ2-7; the D is unclear. This CDR3 has 11 amino acids. Germline V CDR1 and CDR2: GTSNPN, SVGIG (reference sequence). Trimming cost V 0 bases and J 3 bases, with 3 bases left between them. CDR3 region: CAWSVSYEQYF. The CDR3 bases are TGTGCCTGGAGTGTAAGCTACGAGCAGTACTTC.

This chain links TRBV6-5 with TRBJ2-1; either TRBD1 or TRBD2 may supply D (5 bases each). CDR3 length: 15 residues. Trimming removed 5 bases at V and 6 bases at J, with 17 bases between. Per the germline V gene, CDR1 is MNHEY and CDR2 is SVGAGI. In DNA form, the CDR3 reads TGTGCCAGCAGTCAGGGCCGCTTAGGAGGCAATGAGCAGTTCTTC. Translated: CASSQGRLGGNEQFF.

CDR3 in amino acids: CATTEAGGPHEQFF. In DNA form, the CDR3 reads TGTGCCACCACTGAAGCGGGAGGGCCCCATGAGCAGTTCTTC. The chain links TRBV6-6 to TRBJ2-1; TRBD2 agrees at 10 bases. The CDR3 loop spans 14 amino acids. Germline CDR1 and CDR2: MNHNY and SVGAGI (reference sequence). The ends lost 10 bases at V and 8 bases at J; junction bases unmatched: 11.

This chain uses TRBV19 with TRBJ2-3, with D maybe TRBD2 (6 bases). With 4 bases removed from V and 5 bases from J, the gap between germline ends came to 7 bases. There are 12 residues in the CDR3. CDR1 LNHDA and CDR2 SQIVND come from the germline V gene (reference sequence). The CDR3 DNA reads as TGTGCCAGTAGTAGGGGAGGAGATACGCAGTATTTT. Protein: CASSRGGDTQYF.